The following is a TCR beta chain sequence with its context. The antigen remains undetermined. CDR1 LGHNA and CDR2 YSLEER come from the germline V gene. The CDR3 length is 14 residues. The V end was cut by 0 bases, the J end by 6 bases, with 11 bases between. These data come from a study of breast tumors, draining lymph nodes, adjacent tissues. The study's findings and limits: Findings are consistent with lymph node origin and intratumoral expansion of most tumor T cells.

TCRdb reprocessed the multiplex PCR reads with MiXCR, giving one entry per CDR3 protein. The repertoire holds fewer than 25,000 distinct CDR3 sequences, roughly 30% seen once, with around 10% in the top ten. Sequencing was performed on breast tumor tissue. V gene TRBV4-3 combines with J gene TRBJ1-2, with D unclear. This TCR was recovered from a female donor with breast cancer. Some clones in this sample may be carry-over from other donors' samples. The CDR3 protein is CASSQERQSHGYTF. Written as DNA, the CDR3 is TGCGCCAGCAGCCAAGAAAGGCAGTCCCATGGCTACACCTTC.